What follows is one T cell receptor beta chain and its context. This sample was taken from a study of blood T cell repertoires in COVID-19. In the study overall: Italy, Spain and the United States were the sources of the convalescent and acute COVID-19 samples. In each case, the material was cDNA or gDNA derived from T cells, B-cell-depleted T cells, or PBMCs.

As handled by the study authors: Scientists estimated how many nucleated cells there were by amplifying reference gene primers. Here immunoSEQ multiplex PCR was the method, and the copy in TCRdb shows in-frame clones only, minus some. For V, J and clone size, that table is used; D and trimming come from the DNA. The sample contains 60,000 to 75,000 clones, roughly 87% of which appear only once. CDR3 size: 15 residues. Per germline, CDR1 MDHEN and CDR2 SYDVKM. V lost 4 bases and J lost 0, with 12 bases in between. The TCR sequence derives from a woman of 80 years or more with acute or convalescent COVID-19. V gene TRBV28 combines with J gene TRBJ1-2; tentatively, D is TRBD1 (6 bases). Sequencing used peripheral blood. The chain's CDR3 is CASSSDRSANYGYTF. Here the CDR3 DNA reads TGTGCCAGCAGTTCCGACAGGTCAGCTAACTATGGCTACACCTTC.